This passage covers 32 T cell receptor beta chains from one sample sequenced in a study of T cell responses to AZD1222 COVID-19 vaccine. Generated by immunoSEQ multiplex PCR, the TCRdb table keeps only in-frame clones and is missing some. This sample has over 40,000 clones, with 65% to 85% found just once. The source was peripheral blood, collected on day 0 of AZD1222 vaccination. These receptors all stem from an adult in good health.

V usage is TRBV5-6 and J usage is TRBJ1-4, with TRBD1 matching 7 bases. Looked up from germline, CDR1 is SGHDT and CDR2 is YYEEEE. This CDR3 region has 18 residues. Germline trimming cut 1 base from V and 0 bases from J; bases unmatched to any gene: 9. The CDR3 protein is CASSLFGRGVATNEKLFF. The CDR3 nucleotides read TGTGCCAGCAGCTTGTTCGGCAGGGGGGTAGCAACTAATGAAAAACTGTTTTTT.

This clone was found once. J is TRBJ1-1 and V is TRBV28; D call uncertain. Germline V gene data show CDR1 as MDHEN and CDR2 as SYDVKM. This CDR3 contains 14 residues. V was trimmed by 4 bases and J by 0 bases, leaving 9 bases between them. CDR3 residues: CASSSDGLNTEAFF. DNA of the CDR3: TGTGCCAGCAGTTCTGACGGTCTGAACACTGAAGCTTTCTTT.

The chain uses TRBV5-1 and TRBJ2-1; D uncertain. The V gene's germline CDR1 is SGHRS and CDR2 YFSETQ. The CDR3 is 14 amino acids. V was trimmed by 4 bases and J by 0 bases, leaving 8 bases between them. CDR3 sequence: CASSDQSSYNEQFF. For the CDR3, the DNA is TGCGCCAGCAGCGACCAGAGCTCCTACAATGAGCAGTTCTTC. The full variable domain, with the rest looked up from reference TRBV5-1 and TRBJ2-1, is KAGVTQTPRYLIKTRGQQVTLSCSPISGHRSVSWYQQTPGQGLQFLFEYFSETQRNKGNFPGRFSGRQFSNSRSEMNVSTLELGDSALYLCASSDQSSYNEQFFGPGTRLTVL.

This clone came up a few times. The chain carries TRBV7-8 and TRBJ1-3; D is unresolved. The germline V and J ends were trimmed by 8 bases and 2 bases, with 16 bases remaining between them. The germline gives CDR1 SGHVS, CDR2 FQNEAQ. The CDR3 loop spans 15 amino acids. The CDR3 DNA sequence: TGTGCCAGCGGCGCTGGTGGGGATCCTGGAAACACCATATATTTT. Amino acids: CASGAGGDPGNTIYF.

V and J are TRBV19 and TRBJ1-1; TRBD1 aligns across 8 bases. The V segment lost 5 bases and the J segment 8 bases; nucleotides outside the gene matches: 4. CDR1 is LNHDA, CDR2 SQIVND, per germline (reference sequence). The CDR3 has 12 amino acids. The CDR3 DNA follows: TGTGCCAGTAGTCCGAGGACAGGGGAAGCTTTCTTT. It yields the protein CASSPRTGEAFF.

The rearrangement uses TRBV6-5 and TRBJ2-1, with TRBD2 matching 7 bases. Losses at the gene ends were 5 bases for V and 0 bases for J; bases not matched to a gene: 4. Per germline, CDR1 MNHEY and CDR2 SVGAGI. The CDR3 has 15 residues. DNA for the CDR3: TGTGCCAGCAGTCTGACTAGCTCCTCCTACAATGAGCAGTTCTTC. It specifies CASSLTSSSYNEQFF.

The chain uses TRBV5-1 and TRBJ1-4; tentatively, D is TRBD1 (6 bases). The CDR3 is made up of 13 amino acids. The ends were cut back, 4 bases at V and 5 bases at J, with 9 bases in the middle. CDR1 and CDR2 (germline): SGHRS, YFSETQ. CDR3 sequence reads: CASSAGQNEKLFF. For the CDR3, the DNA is TGCGCCAGCAGCGCGGGACAAAATGAAAAACTGTTTTTT.

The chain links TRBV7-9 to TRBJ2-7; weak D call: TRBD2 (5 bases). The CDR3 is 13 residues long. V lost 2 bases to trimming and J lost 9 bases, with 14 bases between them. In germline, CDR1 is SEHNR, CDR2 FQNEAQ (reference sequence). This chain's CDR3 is CASSLTEGNGQYF. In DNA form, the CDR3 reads TGTGCCAGCAGCTTAACTGAGGGCAACGGGCAGTACTTC.

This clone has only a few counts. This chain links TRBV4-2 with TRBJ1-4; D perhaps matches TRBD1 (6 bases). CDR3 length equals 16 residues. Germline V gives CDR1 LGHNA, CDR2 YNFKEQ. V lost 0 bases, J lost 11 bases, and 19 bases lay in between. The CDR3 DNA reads TGTGCCAGCAGCCAAGAATATGGAGTGGAGACAGGCAAACTGTTTTTT. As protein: CASSQEYGVETGKLFF.

The CDR3 is CASSEYVNGANTGELFF. CDR3 bases: TGTGCCAGCAGTGAATATGTGAACGGTGCGAACACCGGGGAGCTGTTTTTT. This sequence joins TRBV6-1 and TRBJ2-2; D call uncertain. The CDR3 sequence is 17 residues long. CDR1 is MNHNS and CDR2 is SASEGT in the germline V gene. Between the trimmed V and J ends, which lost 2 bases and 0 bases, there was a span of 13 bases.

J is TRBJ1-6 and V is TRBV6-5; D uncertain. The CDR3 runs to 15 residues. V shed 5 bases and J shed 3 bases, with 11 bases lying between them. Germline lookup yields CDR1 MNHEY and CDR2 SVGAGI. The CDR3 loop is CASSPSQNYNSPLHF. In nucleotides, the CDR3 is TGTGCCAGCAGTCCCTCGCAGAACTATAATTCACCCCTCCACTTT.

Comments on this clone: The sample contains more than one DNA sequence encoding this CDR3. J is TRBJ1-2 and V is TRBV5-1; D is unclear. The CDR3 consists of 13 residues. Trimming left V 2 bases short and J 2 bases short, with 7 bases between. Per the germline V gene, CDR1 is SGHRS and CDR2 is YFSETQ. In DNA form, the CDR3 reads TGCGCCAGCAGCTTCGGGGAGAACTATGGCTACACCTTC. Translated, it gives CASSFGENYGYTF. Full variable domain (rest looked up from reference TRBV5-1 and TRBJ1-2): KAGVTQTPRYLIKTRGQQVTLSCSPISGHRSVSWYQQTPGQGLQFLFEYFSETQRNKGNFPGRFSGRQFSNSRSEMNVSTLELGDSALYLCASSFGENYGYTFGSGTRLTVV.

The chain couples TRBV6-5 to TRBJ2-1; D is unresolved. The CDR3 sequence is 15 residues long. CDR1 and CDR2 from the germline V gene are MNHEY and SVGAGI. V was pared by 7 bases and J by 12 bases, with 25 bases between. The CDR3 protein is CASIDTAGGIGRQFF. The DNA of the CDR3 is TGTGCCAGCATCGATACCGCTGGTGGTATAGGGCGGCAGTTCTTC.

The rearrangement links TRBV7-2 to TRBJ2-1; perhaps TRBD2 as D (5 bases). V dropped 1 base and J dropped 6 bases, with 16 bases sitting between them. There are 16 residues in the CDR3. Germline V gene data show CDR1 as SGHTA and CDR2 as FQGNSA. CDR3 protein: CASSLVVGVLGNEQFF. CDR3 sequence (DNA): TGTGCCAGCAGCTTAGTGGTGGGAGTTCTTGGCAATGAGCAGTTCTTC.

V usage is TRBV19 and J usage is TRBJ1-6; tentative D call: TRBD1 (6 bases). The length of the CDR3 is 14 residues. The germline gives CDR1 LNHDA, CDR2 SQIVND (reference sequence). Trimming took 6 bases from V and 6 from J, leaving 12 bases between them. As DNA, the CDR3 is TGTGCCAGTAGGAAGACAGGCCTTAATTCACCCCTCCACTTT. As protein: CASRKTGLNSPLHF.

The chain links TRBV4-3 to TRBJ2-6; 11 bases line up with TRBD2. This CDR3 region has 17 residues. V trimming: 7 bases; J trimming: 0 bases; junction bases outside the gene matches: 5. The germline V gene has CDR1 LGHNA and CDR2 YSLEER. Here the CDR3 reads CASTRLAGSSGANVLTF. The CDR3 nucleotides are TGCGCCAGCACGCGACTAGCGGGGAGCTCTGGGGCCAACGTCCTGACTTTC.

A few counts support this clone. The CDR3 here is CASSQGSTGTYEQYF. CDR3 nucleotides: TGCGCCAGCAGCCAAGGATCGACGGGTACCTACGAGCAGTACTTC. J is TRBJ2-7 and V is TRBV4-1; D remains ambiguous. The germline V gene has CDR1 MGHRA and CDR2 YSYEKL. The V end was cut by 1 base, the J end by 2 bases, with 12 bases between. The CDR3 sequence is 15 residues long.

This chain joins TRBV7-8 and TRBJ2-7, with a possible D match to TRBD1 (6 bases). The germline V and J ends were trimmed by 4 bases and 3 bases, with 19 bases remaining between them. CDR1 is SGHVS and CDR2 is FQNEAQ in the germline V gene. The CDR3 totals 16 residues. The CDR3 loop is CASSYVRVGDNYEQYF. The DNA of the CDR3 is TGTGCCAGCAGCTATGTCCGTGTTGGGGACAACTACGAGCAGTACTTC.

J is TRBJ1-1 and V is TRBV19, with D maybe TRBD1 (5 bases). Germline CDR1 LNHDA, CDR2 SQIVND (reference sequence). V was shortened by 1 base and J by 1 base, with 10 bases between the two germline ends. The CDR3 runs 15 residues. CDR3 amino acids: CASSIVGGENTEAFF. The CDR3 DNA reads TGTGCCAGTAGTATAGTAGGAGGGGAGAACACTGAAGCTTTCTTT.

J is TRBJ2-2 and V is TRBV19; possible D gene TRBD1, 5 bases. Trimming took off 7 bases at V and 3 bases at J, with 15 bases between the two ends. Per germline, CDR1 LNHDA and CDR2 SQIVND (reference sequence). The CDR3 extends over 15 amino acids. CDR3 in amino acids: CASTSPPGHTGELFF. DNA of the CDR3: TGTGCCAGTACGTCCCCCCCAGGGCACACCGGGGAGCTGTTTTTT.

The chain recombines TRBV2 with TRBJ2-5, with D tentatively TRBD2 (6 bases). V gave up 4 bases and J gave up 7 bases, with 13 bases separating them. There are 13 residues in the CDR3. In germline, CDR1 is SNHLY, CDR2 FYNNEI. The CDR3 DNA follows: TGTGCCAGCAGTGGGGCTGGGACTCTGACCCAGTACTTC. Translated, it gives CASSGAGTLTQYF.

The chain's CDR3 is CASSSAGTDTQYF. CDR3 DNA sequence: TGTGCCAGCAGCTCCGCGGGTACAGATACGCAGTATTTT. The chain joins TRBV7-2 to TRBJ2-3; possible D gene TRBD2, 5 bases. The CDR3 loop spans 13 amino acids. Germline-derived CDR1 and CDR2 are SGHTA and FQGNSA. V was clipped by 4 bases and J by 3 bases, with 8 bases between them.

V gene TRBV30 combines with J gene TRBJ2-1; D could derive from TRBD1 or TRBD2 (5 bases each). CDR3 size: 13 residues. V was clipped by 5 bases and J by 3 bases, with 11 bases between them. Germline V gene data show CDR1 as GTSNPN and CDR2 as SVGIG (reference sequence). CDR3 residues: CAWEGQLYNEQFF. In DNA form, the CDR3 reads TGTGCCTGGGAGGGGCAACTCTACAATGAGCAGTTCTTC.

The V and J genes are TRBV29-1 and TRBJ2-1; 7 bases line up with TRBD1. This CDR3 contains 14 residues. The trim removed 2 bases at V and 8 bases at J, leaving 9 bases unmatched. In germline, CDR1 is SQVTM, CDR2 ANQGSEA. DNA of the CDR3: TGCAGCGTTGAACACAGACAGGGTGTCGATGAGCAGTTCTTC. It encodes CSVEHRQGVDEQFF.

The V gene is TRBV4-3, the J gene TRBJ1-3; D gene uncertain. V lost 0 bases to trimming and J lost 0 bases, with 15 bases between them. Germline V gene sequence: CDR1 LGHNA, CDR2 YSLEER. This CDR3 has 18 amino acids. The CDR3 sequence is CASSQDVKTVTSGNTIYF. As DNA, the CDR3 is TGCGCCAGCAGCCAAGATGTCAAGACCGTTACCTCTGGAAACACCATATATTTT.

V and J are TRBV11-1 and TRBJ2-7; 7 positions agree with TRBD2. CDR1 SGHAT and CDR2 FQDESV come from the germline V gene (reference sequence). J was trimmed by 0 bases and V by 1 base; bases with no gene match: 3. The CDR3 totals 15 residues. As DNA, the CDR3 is TGTGCCAGCAGCTTAGAGGGACTATCCTCCTACGAGCAGTACTTC. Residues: CASSLEGLSSYEQYF.

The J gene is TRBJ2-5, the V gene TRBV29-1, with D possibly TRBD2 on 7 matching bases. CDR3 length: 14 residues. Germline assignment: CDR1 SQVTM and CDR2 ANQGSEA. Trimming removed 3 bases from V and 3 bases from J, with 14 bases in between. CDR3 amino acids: CSVERGRGEETQYF. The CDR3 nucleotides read TGCAGCGTTGAGCGGGGGCGCGGGGAAGAGACCCAGTACTTC.

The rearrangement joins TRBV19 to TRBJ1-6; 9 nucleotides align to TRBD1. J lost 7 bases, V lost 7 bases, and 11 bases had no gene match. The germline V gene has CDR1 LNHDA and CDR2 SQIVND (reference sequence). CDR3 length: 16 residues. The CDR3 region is CASKGQGTSGNSPLHF. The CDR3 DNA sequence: TGTGCCAGTAAGGGACAGGGAACTTCGGGAAATTCACCCCTCCACTTT.

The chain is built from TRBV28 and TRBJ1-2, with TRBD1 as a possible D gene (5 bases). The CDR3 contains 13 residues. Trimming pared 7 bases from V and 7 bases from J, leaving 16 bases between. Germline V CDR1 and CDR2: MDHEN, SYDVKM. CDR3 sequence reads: CASTIPGWVGYTF. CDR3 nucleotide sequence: TGTGCCAGCACCATACCAGGGTGGGTTGGCTACACCTTC.

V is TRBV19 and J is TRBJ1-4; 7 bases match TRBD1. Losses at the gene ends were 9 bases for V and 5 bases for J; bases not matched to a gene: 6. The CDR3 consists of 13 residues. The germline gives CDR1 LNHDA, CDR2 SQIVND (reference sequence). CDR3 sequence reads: CASLDRENEKLFF. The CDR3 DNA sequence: TGTGCCAGCCTCGACAGGGAAAATGAAAAACTGTTTTTT.

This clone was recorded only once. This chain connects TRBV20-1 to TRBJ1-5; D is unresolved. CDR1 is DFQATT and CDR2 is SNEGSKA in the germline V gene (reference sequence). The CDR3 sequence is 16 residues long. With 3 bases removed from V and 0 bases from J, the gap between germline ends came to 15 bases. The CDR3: CSASVNSHYSNQPQHF. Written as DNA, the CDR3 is TGCAGTGCTAGTGTCAACAGTCATTATAGCAATCAGCCCCAGCATTTT.

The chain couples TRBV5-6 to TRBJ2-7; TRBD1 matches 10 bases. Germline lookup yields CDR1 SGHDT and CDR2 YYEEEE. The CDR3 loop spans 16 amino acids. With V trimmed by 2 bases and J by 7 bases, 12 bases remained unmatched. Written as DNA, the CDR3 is TGTGCCAGCAGCTTCGGCTCCGGGACAGGGGAATCGGAGCAGTACTTC. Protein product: CASSFGSGTGESEQYF.